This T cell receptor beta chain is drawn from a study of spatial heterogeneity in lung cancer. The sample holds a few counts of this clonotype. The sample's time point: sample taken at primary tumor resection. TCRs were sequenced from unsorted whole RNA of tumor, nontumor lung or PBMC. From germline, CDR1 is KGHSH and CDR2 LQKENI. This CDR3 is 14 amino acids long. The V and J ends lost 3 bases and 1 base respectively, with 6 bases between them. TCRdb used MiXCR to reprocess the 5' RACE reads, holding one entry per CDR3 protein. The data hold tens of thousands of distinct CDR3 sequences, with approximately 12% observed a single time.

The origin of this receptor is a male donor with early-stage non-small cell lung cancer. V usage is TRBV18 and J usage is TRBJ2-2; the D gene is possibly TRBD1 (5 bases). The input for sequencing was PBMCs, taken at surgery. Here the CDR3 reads CASSPQGNTGELFF. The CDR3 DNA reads TGTGCCAGCTCACCTCAGGGGAACACCGGGGAGCTGTTTTTT.